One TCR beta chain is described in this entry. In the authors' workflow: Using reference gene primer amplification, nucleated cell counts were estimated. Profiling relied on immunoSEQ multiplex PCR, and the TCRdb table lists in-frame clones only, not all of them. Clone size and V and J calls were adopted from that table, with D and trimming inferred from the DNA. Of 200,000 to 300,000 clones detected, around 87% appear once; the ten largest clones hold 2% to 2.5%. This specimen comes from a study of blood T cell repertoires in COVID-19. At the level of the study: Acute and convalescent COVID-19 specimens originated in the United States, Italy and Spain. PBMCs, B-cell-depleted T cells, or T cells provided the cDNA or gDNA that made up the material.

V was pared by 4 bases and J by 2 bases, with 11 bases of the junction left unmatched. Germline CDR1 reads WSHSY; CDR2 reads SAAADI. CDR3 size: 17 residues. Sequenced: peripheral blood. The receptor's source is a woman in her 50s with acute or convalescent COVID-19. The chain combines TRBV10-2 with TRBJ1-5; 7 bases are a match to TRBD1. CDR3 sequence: CASSGPGGGGGNQPQHF. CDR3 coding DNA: TGCGCCAGCAGTGGGCCAGGGGGAGGTGGGGGCAATCAGCCCCAGCATTTT.